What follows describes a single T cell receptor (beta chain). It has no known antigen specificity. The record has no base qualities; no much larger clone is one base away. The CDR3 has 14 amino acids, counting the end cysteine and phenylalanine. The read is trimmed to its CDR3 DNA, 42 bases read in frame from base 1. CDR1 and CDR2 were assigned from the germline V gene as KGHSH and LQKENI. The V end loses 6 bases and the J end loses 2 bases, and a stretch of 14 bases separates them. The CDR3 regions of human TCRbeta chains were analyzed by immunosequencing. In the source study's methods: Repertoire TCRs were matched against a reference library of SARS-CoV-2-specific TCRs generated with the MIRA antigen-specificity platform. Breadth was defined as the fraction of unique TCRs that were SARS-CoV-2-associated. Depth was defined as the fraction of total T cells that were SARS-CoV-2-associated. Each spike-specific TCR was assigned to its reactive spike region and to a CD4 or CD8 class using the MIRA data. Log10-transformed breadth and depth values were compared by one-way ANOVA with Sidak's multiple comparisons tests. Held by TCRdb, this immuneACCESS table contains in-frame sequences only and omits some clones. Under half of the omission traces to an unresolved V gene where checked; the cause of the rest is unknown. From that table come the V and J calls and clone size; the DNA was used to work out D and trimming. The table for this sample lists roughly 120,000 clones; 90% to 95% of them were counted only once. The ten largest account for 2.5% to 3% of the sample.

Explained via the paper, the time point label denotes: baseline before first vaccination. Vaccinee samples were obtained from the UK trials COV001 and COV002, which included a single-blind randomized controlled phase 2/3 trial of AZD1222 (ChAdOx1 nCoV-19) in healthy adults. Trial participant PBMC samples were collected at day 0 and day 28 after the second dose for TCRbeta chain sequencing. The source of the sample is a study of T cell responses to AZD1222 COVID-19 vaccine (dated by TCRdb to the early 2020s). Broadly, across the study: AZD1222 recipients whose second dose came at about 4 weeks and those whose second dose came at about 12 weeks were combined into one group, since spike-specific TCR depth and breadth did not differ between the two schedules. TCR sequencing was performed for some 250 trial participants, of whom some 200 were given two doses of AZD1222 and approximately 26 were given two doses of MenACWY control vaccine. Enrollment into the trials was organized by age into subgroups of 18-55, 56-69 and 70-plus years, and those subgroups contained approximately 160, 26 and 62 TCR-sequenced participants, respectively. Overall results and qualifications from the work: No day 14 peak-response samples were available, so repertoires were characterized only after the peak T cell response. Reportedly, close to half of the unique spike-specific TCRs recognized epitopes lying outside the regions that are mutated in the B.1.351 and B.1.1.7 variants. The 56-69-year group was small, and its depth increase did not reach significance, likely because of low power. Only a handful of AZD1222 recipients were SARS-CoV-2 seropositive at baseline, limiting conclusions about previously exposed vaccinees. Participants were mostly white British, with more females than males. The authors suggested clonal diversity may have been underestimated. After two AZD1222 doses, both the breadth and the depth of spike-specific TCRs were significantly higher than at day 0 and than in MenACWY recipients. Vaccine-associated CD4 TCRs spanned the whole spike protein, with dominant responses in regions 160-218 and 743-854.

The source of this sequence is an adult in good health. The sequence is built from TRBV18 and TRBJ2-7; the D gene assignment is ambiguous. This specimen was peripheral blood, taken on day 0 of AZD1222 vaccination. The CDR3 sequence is CASSTGSSPYEQYF. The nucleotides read TGTGCCAGCTCCACGGGCTCATCTCCCTACGAGCAGTACTTC.